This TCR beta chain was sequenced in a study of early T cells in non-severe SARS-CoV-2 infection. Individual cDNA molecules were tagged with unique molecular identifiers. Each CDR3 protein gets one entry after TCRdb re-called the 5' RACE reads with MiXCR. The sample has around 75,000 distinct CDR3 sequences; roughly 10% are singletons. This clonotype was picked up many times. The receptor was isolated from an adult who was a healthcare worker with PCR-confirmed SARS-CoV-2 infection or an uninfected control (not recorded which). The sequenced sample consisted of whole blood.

The CDR3 is CAWSVHPGTDTQYF. CDR3 nucleotide sequence: TGTGCCTGGAGTGTACATCCAGGGACAGATACGCAGTATTTT. The V gene is TRBV30, the J gene TRBJ2-3, with D possibly matching TRBD1 (5 bases). The germline gives CDR1 GTSNPN, CDR2 SVGIG (reference sequence). The V and J ends lost 0 bases and 3 bases respectively, with 10 bases between them. This CDR3 has 14 residues.